Presented here are 15 T cell receptor beta chains from one specimen sequenced in a study of identifying expanded T cells in peripheral blood. Using immunoSEQ multiplex PCR, the repertoire was profiled, and TCRdb retains in-frame clones only, with some absent. The sample holds 120,000 or so clones, 75% to 90% seen once. The sequencing input was blood. The receptors were sampled from a person between 18 and 69 years old in good health.

The chain has TRBV2 and TRBJ1-1; D uncertain. The germline V and J ends were trimmed by 4 bases and 5 bases, with 8 bases remaining between them. CDR3 length: 12 residues. Germline V gene lookup returns CDR1 SNHLY and CDR2 FYNNEI. The CDR3 bases are TGTGCCAGCAGTGCCCGGATGACTGAAGCTTTCTTT. Residues: CASSARMTEAFF. Filled out from reference TRBV2 and TRBJ1-1, the complete variable domain reads EPEVTQTPSHQVTQMGQEVILRCVPISNHLYFYWYRQILGQKVEFLVSFYNNEISEKSEIFDDQFSVERPDGSNFTLKIRSTKLEDSAMYFCASSARMTEAFFGQGTRLTVV.

This sequence joins TRBV4-1 and TRBJ2-5, with 14 bases that match TRBD2. The junction had 7 bases not matched to a gene; V was cut back by 0 bases and J by 4 bases. The CDR3 is made up of 18 amino acids. The V gene's germline CDR1 is MGHRA and CDR2 YSYEKL. The CDR3 region has the DNA TGCGCCAGCAGCCAAGATTTGGGACTAGCGGGGGCCAGAGAGACCCAGTACTTC. This encodes CASSQDLGLAGARETQYF.

J is TRBJ1-2 and V is TRBV5-4, with a weak D call TRBD1 (6 bases). V lost 2 bases, J lost 7 bases, and 18 bases lay in between. The CDR3 runs 15 residues. CDR1 SGHNT and CDR2 YYREEE come from the germline V gene (reference sequence). The CDR3 loop reads CASSFLTDLGGGYTF. CDR3 nucleotide sequence: TGTGCCAGCAGCTTTCTGACCGACCTAGGGGGTGGCTACACCTTC.

The V gene is TRBV4-1, the J gene TRBJ1-4; 7 bases line up with TRBD1. The CDR3 contains 17 residues. Losses at the gene ends were 4 bases for V and 5 bases for J; bases not matched to a gene: 13. Germline V lookup: CDR1 MGHRA, CDR2 YSYEKL. CDR3 sequence (DNA): TGCGCCAGCAGCCCCACCGGCGGACAGGCCATAAATGAAAAACTGTTTTTT. Encoded protein: CASSPTGGQAINEKLFF.

This clone was counted between two and nine times. The rearrangement uses TRBV7-9 and TRBJ1-1, with 8 nucleotides matching TRBD1. The V gene's germline CDR1 is SEHNR and CDR2 FQNEAQ (reference sequence). The CDR3 has 14 residues. Germline trimming cut 7 bases from V and 3 bases from J; bases unmatched to any gene: 7. The CDR3 loop reads CASTAQGGHTEAFF. The CDR3 nucleotides are TGTGCCAGCACCGCACAGGGGGGACACACTGAAGCTTTCTTT.

V usage is TRBV10-3 and J usage is TRBJ1-5, with 10 bases lining up with TRBD1. This CDR3 has 15 amino acids. Germline assignment: CDR1 ENHRY and CDR2 SYGVKD. J gave up 4 bases and V 5 bases, and 5 bases lay outside the gene matches. The CDR3 DNA sequence: TGTGCCATCAGTAACCGGGACAGGGGTAATCAGCCCCAGCATTTT. Protein product: CAISNRDRGNQPQHF.

V usage is TRBV19 and J usage is TRBJ1-1, with 9 nucleotides matching TRBD1. This CDR3 is built from 14 residues. Unmatched junction bases numbered 5, after V lost 5 bases and J lost 4 bases. Germline V gene data show CDR1 as LNHDA and CDR2 as SQIVND (reference sequence). As DNA, the CDR3 is TGTGCCAGTAGTTTAAACAGGGGGCTCACTGAAGCTTTCTTT. Residues: CASSLNRGLTEAFF. The whole variable domain, remainder taken from reference TRBV19 and TRBJ1-1, is DGGITQSPKYLFRKEGQNVTLSCEQNLNHDAMYWYRQDPGQGLRLIYYSQIVNDFQKGDIAEGYSVSREKKESFPLTVTSAQKNPTAFYLCASSLNRGLTEAFFGQGTRLTVV.

The gene calls are TRBV9 and TRBJ1-1; the D is unclear. Germline assignment: CDR1 SGDLS and CDR2 YYNGEE. V dropped 3 bases and J dropped 4 bases, with 16 bases sitting between them. This CDR3 comprises 15 residues. In DNA, the CDR3 is TGTGCCAGCAGCGCCGGAATCGGGCCTCTCACTGAAGCTTTCTTT. Its protein is CASSAGIGPLTEAFF.

This sequence joins TRBV5-1 and TRBJ1-1; 7 positions agree with TRBD1. The CDR3 consists of 14 residues. Germline lookup yields CDR1 SGHRS and CDR2 YFSETQ. V shed 4 bases, J shed 3 bases, and the junction held 6 bases outside the gene matches. Here the CDR3 reads CASSPGDSYTEAFF. The CDR3 region has the DNA TGCGCCAGCAGCCCGGGGGACAGCTACACTGAAGCTTTCTTT.

This chain connects TRBV4-3 to TRBJ1-1; D is possibly TRBD1 (5 bases). CDR3 length: 14 amino acids. Germline CDR1 is LGHNA and CDR2 is YSLEER. Trimming cost V 4 bases and J 7 bases, with 16 bases left between them. Here the CDR3 reads CASSRNLGGGEAFF. DNA for the CDR3: TGCGCCAGCAGCCGAAACCTGGGGGGGGGTGAAGCTTTCTTT.

The genes are TRBV6-5 and TRBJ2-7, with TRBD1 as a possible D gene (6 bases). Germline CDR1 and CDR2: MNHEY and SVGAGI. V was clipped by 6 bases and J by 5 bases, with 17 bases between them. This CDR3 has 14 residues. The CDR3 nucleotides are TGTGCCAGCAGCCTTAGCTACAGGGCTCACGAGCAGTACTTC. This codes for CASSLSYRAHEQYF.

The rearrangement joins TRBV2 to TRBJ2-7; possibly TRBD2 for D (6 bases). CDR1 SNHLY and CDR2 FYNNEI come from the germline V gene. Trimming took 0 bases from V and 8 from J, leaving 11 bases between them. CDR3 length: 13 residues. CDR3 nucleotide sequence: TGTGCCAGCAGTGAAGCGTCGGGGGTCCAGCAGTACTTC. It yields the protein CASSEASGVQQYF.

The rearrangement uses TRBV5-1 and TRBJ2-2; D possibly corresponds to TRBD2 (7 bases). With 4 bases removed from V and 3 bases from J, the gap between germline ends came to 16 bases. In germline, CDR1 is SGHRS, CDR2 YFSETQ. CDR3 length equals 16 residues. This CDR3 is CASSLGSGGHTGELFF. The CDR3 region has the DNA TGCGCCAGCAGCCTGGGGTCCGGGGGGCACACCGGGGAGCTGTTTTTT.

The chain has TRBV9 and TRBJ2-1; D ambiguous. The CDR3 sequence is 10 residues long. Per the germline V gene, CDR1 is SGDLS and CDR2 is YYNGEE. V lost 3 bases to trimming and J lost 10 bases, with 5 bases between them. The chain's CDR3 is CASSGLEQFF. The CDR3, as DNA: TGTGCCAGCAGCGGTCTAGAGCAGTTCTTC.

The chain employs TRBV4-3 and TRBJ2-1; 8 positions match TRBD1. CDR3 length: 15 residues. Germline V CDR1 and CDR2: LGHNA, YSLEER. Losses at the gene ends were 4 bases for V and 6 bases for J; bases not matched to a gene: 8. Written as DNA, the CDR3 is TGCGCCAGCAGCCCCGGGACAGGACTTACCAATGAGCAGTTCTTC. The encoded protein is CASSPGTGLTNEQFF.